This T cell receptor beta chain originates from a study of a mutant IDH1 vaccine in newly diagnosed glioma. Across the study: Vaccinations were initiated 4-6 weeks following radiotherapy alone, or were given together with temozolomide cycles. Study-wide results and caveats: Any relationship between pseudoprogression and changes in top peripheral T cell clonotypes seemed absent.

Details on this clone: Its antigen is still unknown.

CDR1 and CDR2 from the germline V gene are MNHEY and SVGAGI. This CDR3 has 14 residues. Trimming removed 7 bases from V and 2 bases from J, with 12 bases in between. Described time point: week 5, during vaccination. It was 300 ug of mutant IDH1 20-mer peptide that made up each vaccine dose, given with topical imiquimod. Donors had new IDH1-mutant astrocytomas of WHO grade 3 or 4 (ATRX-lost). Method: immunoSEQ multiplex PCR; TCRdb's copy keeps in-frame clones and lacks some. In the table there are just under 80,000 clones, 91% of which are singletons. J is TRBJ1-3 and V is TRBV6-5; perhaps TRBD1 as D (5 bases). The specimen comprised PBMCs, sampled from a glioma patient whose treatment included an IDH1 peptide vaccine. This clonotype was obtained from a woman aged 45-65 years with glioma. For the CDR3, the DNA is TGTGCCAGCACCCCCCCGGGGCCTGGAAACACCATATATTTT. This gives the protein CASTPPGPGNTIYF.